This T cell receptor beta chain was recorded in a study of Ad26.COV2.S vaccination and SARS-CoV-2 variants. Whole-study results and caveats: Spike-specific TCR breadth was greater after Ad26.COV2.S than placebo.

Of note for this clone: The antigen is undetermined.

The table came from immunoSEQ multiplex PCR; TCRdb's copy has only in-frame clones and leaves some out. The top ten hold roughly a tenth of the sample, which has about 240,000 clones, approximately 88% seen once. With 3 bases removed from V and 5 bases from J, the gap between germline ends came to 7 bases. The CDR3 spans 12 residues. The germline V gene encodes CDR1 SGHTA and CDR2 FQGNSA. Regarding treatment: 19 received Ad26.COV2.S at low or high dose, single or two shots; about 5 received placebo; per-sample allocation not given. Specimen acquisition occurred on day 63 following the initial vaccine or placebo injection. Ad26.COV2.S expressed prefusion-stabilized spike from the original Wuhan strain.

The genes are TRBV7-2 and TRBJ1-2; no reliable D call. The specimen comprised peripheral blood, sampled in a trial of Ad26.COV2.S vaccine versus placebo. The clonotype comes from a person aged 18-60 years who received the Ad26.COV2.S COVID-19 vaccine or a placebo. The CDR3 bases are TGTGCCAGCAGCTTCGTCGGTTATGGCTACACCTTC. The encoded protein is CASSFVGYGYTF.